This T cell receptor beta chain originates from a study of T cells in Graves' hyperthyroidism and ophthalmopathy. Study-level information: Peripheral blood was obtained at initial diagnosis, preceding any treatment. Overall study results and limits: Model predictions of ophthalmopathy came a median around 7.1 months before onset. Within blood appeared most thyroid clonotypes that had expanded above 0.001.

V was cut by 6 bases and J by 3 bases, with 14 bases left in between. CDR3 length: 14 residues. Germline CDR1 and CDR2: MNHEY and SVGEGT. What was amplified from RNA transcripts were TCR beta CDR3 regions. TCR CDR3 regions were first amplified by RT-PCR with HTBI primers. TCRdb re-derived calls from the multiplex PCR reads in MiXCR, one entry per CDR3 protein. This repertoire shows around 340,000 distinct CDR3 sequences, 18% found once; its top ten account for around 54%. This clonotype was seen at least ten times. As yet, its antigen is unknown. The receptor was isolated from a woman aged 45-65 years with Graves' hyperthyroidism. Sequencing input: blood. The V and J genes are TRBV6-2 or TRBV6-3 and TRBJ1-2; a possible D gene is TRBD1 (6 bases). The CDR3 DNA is TGTGCCAGCAGCTCCACAGGGTCCCACTATGGCTACACCTTC. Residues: CASSSTGSHYGYTF.